This entry lists 24 T cell receptor beta chains sequenced from one sample in a study of OX40 agonist ivuxolimab in advanced cancers. Clones were sequenced by immunoSEQ multiplex PCR, and TCRdb holds only the in-frame ones, with some missing. The repertoire holds more than 95,000 clones, with about 87% as singletons. The source was CD4+ or CD8+ T cells sorted from blood, collected in a trial of the OX40 agonist ivuxolimab. The receptor set was obtained from an adult with an advanced solid tumor such as melanoma, head and neck, liver or kidney cancer.

The chain uses TRBV18 and TRBJ2-5; D is unclear. The length of the CDR3 is 13 residues. Trimming cost V 3 bases and J 2 bases, with 7 bases left between them. Germline loops: CDR1 KGHSH, CDR2 LQKENI. CDR3 amino acids: CASSPQIQETQYF. The CDR3 nucleotides are TGTGCCAGCTCACCTCAGATTCAAGAGACCCAGTACTTC.

The V and J genes are TRBV28 and TRBJ1-1; no reliable D call. The CDR3 runs to 14 residues. Trimming took off 6 bases at V and 2 bases at J, with 13 bases between the two ends. Germline V gives CDR1 MDHEN, CDR2 SYDVKM. The CDR3 nucleotides are TGTGCCAGCAGAAGACCCACGGGCAACACTGAAGCTTTCTTT. Translated: CASRRPTGNTEAFF. Complete variable domain (other parts from reference TRBV28 and TRBJ1-1): DVKVTQSSRYLVKRTGEKVFLECVQDMDHENMFWYRQDPGLGLRLIYFSYDVKMKEKGDIPEGYSVSREKKERFSLILESASTNQTSMYLCASRRPTGNTEAFFGQGTRLTVV.

The V call is TRBV5-1, the J call TRBJ2-7, with D hard to call. Trimming took off 1 base at V and 6 bases at J, with 14 bases between the two ends. CDR1 is SGHRS, CDR2 YFSETQ, per germline. CDR3 length equals 14 residues. CDR3 amino acids: CASSLMLGNGEQYF. The CDR3 DNA reads TGCGCCAGCAGCTTGATGTTAGGGAATGGCGAGCAGTACTTC. Full variable domain (outside the CDR3, taken from reference TRBV5-1 and TRBJ2-7): KAGVTQTPRYLIKTRGQQVTLSCSPISGHRSVSWYQQTPGQGLQFLFEYFSETQRNKGNFPGRFSGRQFSNSRSEMNVSTLELGDSALYLCASSLMLGNGEQYFGPGTRLTVT.

This clone was seen once. CDR3 protein: CATGPGASGANVLTF. Written as DNA, the CDR3 is TGTGCCACCGGGCCAGGGGCATCTGGGGCCAACGTCCTGACTTTC. The chain recombines TRBV15 with TRBJ2-6; possibly TRBD1 for D (6 bases). Germline lookup yields CDR1 LNHNV and CDR2 YYDKDF (reference sequence). V was shortened by 8 bases and J by 1 base, with 12 bases between the two germline ends. The CDR3 is 15 amino acids.

The chain employs TRBV4-3 and TRBJ2-1; 10 nucleotides agree with TRBD2. This CDR3 has 15 residues. V dropped 2 bases and J dropped 6; count of bases not matched to a gene: 4. CDR1 is LGHNA, CDR2 YSLEER, per germline. CDR3 nucleotide sequence: TGCGCCAGCAGCCAACCTAGCGGGGGCCTCAATGAGCAGTTCTTC. It specifies CASSQPSGGLNEQFF.

The chain links TRBV6-1 to TRBJ1-2; 7 bases agree with TRBD1. CDR1 is MNHNS and CDR2 is SASEGT in the germline V gene. CDR3 length: 14 amino acids. V shed 2 bases and J 9 bases; nucleotides not matched to a gene: 9. CDR3 in DNA: TGTGCCAGCAGTGAAACAGACAGGGTTGAGAGCTACACCTTC. It is translated as CASSETDRVESYTF.

This chain connects TRBV29-1 to TRBJ2-3; D tentatively fits TRBD1 or TRBD2 (5 bases each). V shed 4 bases and J shed 3 bases, with 8 bases lying between them. The germline V gene has CDR1 SQVTM and CDR2 ANQGSEA. The CDR3 is 12 amino acids. In DNA, the CDR3 is TGCAGCGTTGTAGAGGGGACAGATACGCAGTATTTT. Translated, it gives CSVVEGTDTQYF.

V is TRBV11-2 and J is TRBJ2-1; tentatively, D is TRBD2 (5 bases). The CDR3 is 13 amino acids. The germline V gene has CDR1 SGHAT and CDR2 FQNNGV. Trimming left V 5 bases short and J 8 bases short, with 13 bases between. The CDR3 here is CASSRDRGDEQFF. Written as DNA, the CDR3 is TGTGCCAGCAGCCGGGATCGCGGCGATGAGCAGTTCTTC.

J is TRBJ1-5 and V is TRBV2, with 10 positions matching TRBD1. The CDR3 has 14 residues. J lost 7 bases, V lost 4 bases, and 4 bases had no gene match. The germline V gene has CDR1 SNHLY and CDR2 FYNNEI. CDR3 amino acids: CASSVDRGNQPQHF. The CDR3 coding sequence is TGTGCCAGCAGTGTGGACAGGGGGAACCAGCCCCAGCATTTT.

The chain is built from TRBV28 and TRBJ2-3; 9 bases align to TRBD2. From germline, CDR1 is MDHEN and CDR2 SYDVKM. CDR3 length: 16 residues. Trimming at V came to 6 bases and at J to 2 bases, leaving 9 bases not matched to a gene. The CDR3 loop reads CASSVAGAGHTDTQYF. The CDR3 DNA follows: TGTGCCAGCAGCGTAGCGGGGGCGGGGCACACAGATACGCAGTATTTT.

With regard to this clone: The same CDR3 is also encoded by other DNA sequences in this sample. The chain carries TRBV7-2 and TRBJ2-7; 8 bases are a match to TRBD2. The V and J ends lost 1 base and 2 bases, in that order; junction bases with no gene match: 1. CDR3 size: 14 residues. The germline V gene encodes CDR1 SGHTA and CDR2 FQGNSA. This chain's CDR3 is CASSLGGGPYEQYF. The CDR3 DNA reads as TGTGCCAGCAGCTTAGGCGGGGGGCCCTACGAGCAGTACTTC.

The chain carries TRBV30 and TRBJ2-1; 10 nucleotides align to TRBD1. The V segment lost 3 bases and the J segment 2 bases; nucleotides outside the gene matches: 10. The CDR3 is 17 amino acids. Germline V gene lookup returns CDR1 GTSNPN and CDR2 SVGIG (reference sequence). CDR3 sequence (DNA): TGTGCCTGGAGCGCCGGGACAGGGGCAGGCCCCTACAATGAGCAGTTCTTC. Protein: CAWSAGTGAGPYNEQFF.

This chain uses TRBV6-6 with TRBJ2-7; 7 bases align to TRBD2. Germline-derived CDR1 and CDR2 are MNHNY and SVGAGI (reference sequence). The junction had 5 bases not matched to a gene; V was cut back by 7 bases and J by 5 bases. The CDR3 totals 12 residues. CDR3 sequence: CASKIRGDEQYF. The CDR3 coding sequence is TGTGCCAGCAAAATACGGGGGGACGAGCAGTACTTC.

The J gene is TRBJ1-2, the V gene TRBV19; D is perhaps TRBD1 (5 bases). This CDR3 spans 11 amino acids. The V gene's germline CDR1 is LNHDA and CDR2 SQIVND (reference sequence). V was clipped by 5 bases and J by 9 bases, with 10 bases between them. CDR3 residues: CASSLTERYTF. The CDR3 DNA sequence: TGTGCCAGTAGTCTGACAGAACGCTACACCTTC.

This clone was picked up one time. V is TRBV28 and J is TRBJ1-3; D uncertain. Germline-derived CDR1 and CDR2 are MDHEN and SYDVKM. V lost 5 bases to trimming and J lost 8 bases, with 25 bases between them. This CDR3 has 17 residues. The CDR3 sequence: CASSAAASRGLRYTIYF. The CDR3 DNA is TGTGCCAGCAGTGCCGCAGCCTCGAGAGGGCTCCGTTACACCATATATTTT.

This chain uses TRBV30 with TRBJ1-6, with D unclear. The CDR3 is made up of 14 amino acids. V was pared by 0 bases and J by 7 bases, with 10 bases between. CDR1 and CDR2 (germline): GTSNPN, SVGIG (reference sequence). CDR3 sequence: CAWSVKGFNSPLHF. The CDR3 bases are TGTGCCTGGAGTGTTAAGGGTTTCAATTCACCCCTCCACTTT.

J is TRBJ2-7 and V is TRBV19, with D maybe TRBD2 (6 bases). Trimming stripped 1 base from V and 1 base from J, with 23 bases between. The CDR3 length is 19 residues. In germline, CDR1 is LNHDA, CDR2 SQIVND (reference sequence). CDR3 amino acids: CASSIAITRGGSASYEQYF. The CDR3 DNA sequence: TGTGCCAGTAGTATAGCGATTACTAGGGGAGGCTCGGCGTCCTACGAGCAGTACTTC.

The rearrangement links TRBV4-3 to TRBJ2-3; TRBD2 agrees at 7 bases. With V trimmed by 4 bases and J by 3 bases, 7 bases remained unmatched. CDR1 and CDR2 (germline): LGHNA, YSLEER. This CDR3 comprises 15 residues. Here the CDR3 DNA reads TGCGCCAGCAGCCCCCTGGGGGGGGGAACAGATACGCAGTATTTT. Its translation: CASSPLGGGTDTQYF.

This chain uses TRBV6-5 with TRBJ2-3, with 7 bases aligning to TRBD1. Germline V gene data show CDR1 as MNHEY and CDR2 as SVGAGI. Unmatched junction bases numbered 0, after V lost 0 bases and J lost 0 bases. The length of the CDR3 is 15 residues. The CDR3: CASSYSTGSTDTQYF. The CDR3 coding sequence is TGTGCCAGCAGTTACTCGACAGGGAGCACAGATACGCAGTATTTT.

The chain carries TRBV28 and TRBJ1-5; TRBD1 aligns across 9 bases. With 2 bases clipped from V and 7 bases from J, the junction kept 6 bases outside the gene matches. The germline gives CDR1 MDHEN, CDR2 SYDVKM. The CDR3 has 15 residues. The CDR3 loop reads CASSLGQGSGQPQHF. The CDR3, as DNA: TGTGCCAGCAGTTTAGGACAGGGGAGTGGACAGCCCCAGCATTTT.

The table lists this clone with a count of one. This chain joins TRBV6-6 and TRBJ2-1; the D gene is possibly TRBD1 (6 bases). V lost 2 bases to trimming and J lost 6 bases, with 8 bases between them. Per germline, CDR1 MNHNY and CDR2 SVGAGI (reference sequence). This CDR3 contains 13 residues. Written as DNA, the CDR3 is TGTGCCAGCAGTTACAGACAGGCCAATGAGCAGTTCTTC. It is translated as CASSYRQANEQFF.

This rearrangement joins TRBV28 to TRBJ1-1; 10 bases line up with TRBD1. Germline-derived CDR1 and CDR2 are MDHEN and SYDVKM. The CDR3 is 16 residues long. V shed 2 bases and J 1 base; nucleotides not matched to a gene: 4. CDR3 loop: CASSLEGQGRNTEAFF. CDR3 nucleotide sequence: TGTGCCAGCAGTTTAGAGGGACAGGGGAGGAACACTGAAGCTTTCTTT.

The V and J genes are TRBV5-1 and TRBJ2-1; 9 nucleotides align to TRBD1. CDR1 SGHRS and CDR2 YFSETQ come from the germline V gene. The trim removed 7 bases at V and 9 bases at J, leaving 20 bases unmatched. The CDR3 is 17 residues long. The CDR3 loop is CASGNPPGQGGSGEQFF. DNA of the CDR3: TGCGCCAGCGGCAATCCTCCGGGACAGGGTGGATCCGGTGAGCAGTTCTTC.

The V gene is TRBV2, the J gene TRBJ2-7; D is ambiguous. The V gene's germline CDR1 is SNHLY and CDR2 FYNNEI. V was cut by 9 bases and J by 4 bases, with 28 bases left in between. The CDR3 runs 17 residues. The CDR3 coding sequence is TGTGCCAGAATTGGTAAGGACCCAGAGAAGACTTATTACGAGCAGTACTTC. Its protein is CARIGKDPEKTYYEQYF.